This T cell receptor beta chain was found in a study of radiotherapy plus CTLA-4 blockade in lung cancer. Study-wide points: Clones derived from tumor TCRs expanded in blood after radiotherapy plus ipilimumab. The best prediction of response reportedly came from early blood T cell clone dynamics, with interferon-beta.

TCRdb's copy holds only in-frame clones and misses some; the assay was immunoSEQ multiplex PCR. The top ten hold more than 3.5% of the sample, which has tens of thousands of clones, 70% seen once. As for this clone: Its matching antigen is unknown.

This CDR3 spans 15 amino acids. The V end was cut by 2 bases, the J end by 1 base, with 8 bases between. The V gene's germline CDR1 is SNHLY and CDR2 FYNNEI. Ipilimumab CTLA-4 blockade and focal radiation were given to patients with chemo-refractory metastatic non-small-cell lung cancer. Material: peripheral blood, obtained from a patient treated with radiotherapy plus ipilimumab. The TCR sequence derives from a human donor with non-small cell lung cancer who had stable disease on radiotherapy plus ipilimumab. This rearrangement joins TRBV2 to TRBJ2-2; weak D call: TRBD2 (5 bases). CDR3 sequence reads: CASSELAKNTGELFF. The DNA of the CDR3 is TGTGCCAGCAGTGAACTAGCAAAGAACACCGGGGAGCTGTTTTTT. The full variable domain, completed using reference TRBV2 and TRBJ2-2, is EPEVTQTPSHQVTQMGQEVILRCVPISNHLYFYWYRQILGQKVEFLVSFYNNEISEKSEIFDDQFSVERPDGSNFTLKIRSTKLEDSAMYFCASSELAKNTGELFFGEGSRLTVL.